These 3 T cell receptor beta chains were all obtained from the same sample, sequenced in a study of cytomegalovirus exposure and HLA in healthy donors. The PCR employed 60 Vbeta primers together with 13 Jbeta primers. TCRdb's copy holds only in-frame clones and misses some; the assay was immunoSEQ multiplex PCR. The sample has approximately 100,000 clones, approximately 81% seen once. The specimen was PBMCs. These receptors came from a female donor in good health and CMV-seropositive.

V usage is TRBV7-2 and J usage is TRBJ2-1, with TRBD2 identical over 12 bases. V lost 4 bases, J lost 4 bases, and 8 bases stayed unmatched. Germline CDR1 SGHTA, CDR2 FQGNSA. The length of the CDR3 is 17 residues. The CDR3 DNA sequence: TGTGCCAGCAGCTCTGAACTAGCGGGGGGCCCTTACAATGAGCAGTTCTTC. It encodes CASSSELAGGPYNEQFF.

CDR3 sequence (DNA): TGTGCCAGTAGCAACATAAGACTAGCGGGAGGGCCTCGGCAAGAGACCCAGTACTTC. Amino acids: CASSNIRLAGGPRQETQYF. The rearrangement links TRBV19 to TRBJ2-5; 14 nucleotides agree with TRBD2. The CDR3 runs 19 residues. With 6 bases clipped from V and 2 bases from J, the junction kept 14 bases outside the gene matches. Germline V gene lookup returns CDR1 LNHDA and CDR2 SQIVND (reference sequence).

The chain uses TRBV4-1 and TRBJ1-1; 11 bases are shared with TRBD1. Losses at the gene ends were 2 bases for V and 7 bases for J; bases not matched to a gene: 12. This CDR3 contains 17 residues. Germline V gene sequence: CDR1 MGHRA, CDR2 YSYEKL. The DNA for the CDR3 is TGCGCCAGCAGCCAAAAGCCCGGGACAGGGGGGCAAGATGAAGCTTTCTTT. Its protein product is CASSQKPGTGGQDEAFF.